This T cell receptor beta chain was profiled in a study of T-cell reconstitution after alpha-beta-depleted transplantation in children. General study results and limits: Newly generated T cells supplied most T-cell counts and diversity one year post-transplant. The origin of alpha-beta T cells about two months after transplant was reportedly several hundred expanded graft clones.

This clonotype was recorded at least ten times. The antigen remains unidentified. Researchers prepared the TCRbeta library using unique molecular identifiers, the study reports. TCRdb ran MiXCR on the PCR reads and lists one entry per CDR3 protein. The sample contains around 700,000 distinct CDR3 sequences, 13% of which appear only once. Germline CDR1 and CDR2: MDHEN and SYDVKM. V was pared by 2 bases and J by 6 bases, with 7 bases of the junction left unmatched. The CDR3 loop spans 15 amino acids. The material was PBMCs, obtained before TCRalphabeta/CD19-depleted stem cell transplant. This sequence originates from a girl aged 2 to 10 with congenital amegakaryocytic thrombocytopenia, due to receive a stem cell transplant. The V call is TRBV28, the J call TRBJ2-5; 9 bases are shared with TRBD1. CDR3 in DNA: TGTGCCAGCAGTTTACCGGGACAGGGATTTAAGACCCAGTACTTC. This gives the protein CASSLPGQGFKTQYF.